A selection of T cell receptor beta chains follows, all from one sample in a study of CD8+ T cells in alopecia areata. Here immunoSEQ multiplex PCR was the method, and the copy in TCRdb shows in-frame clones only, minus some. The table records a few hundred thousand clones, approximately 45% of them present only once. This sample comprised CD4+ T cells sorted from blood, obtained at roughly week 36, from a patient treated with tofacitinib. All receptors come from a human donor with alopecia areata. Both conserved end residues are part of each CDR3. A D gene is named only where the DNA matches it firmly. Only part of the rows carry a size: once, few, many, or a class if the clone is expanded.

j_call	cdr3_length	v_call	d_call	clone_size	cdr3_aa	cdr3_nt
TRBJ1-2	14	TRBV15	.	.	CATSRDRNRDGYTF	TGTGCCACCAGCAGAGATAGAAACAGGGACGGCTACACCTTC
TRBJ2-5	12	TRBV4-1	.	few	CASRDLRETQYF	TGCGCCAGCAGAGACTTGAGAGAGACCCAGTACTTC
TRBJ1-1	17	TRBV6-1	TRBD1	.	CASSEGQGVGMNTEAFF	TGTGCCAGCAGTGAGGGACAGGGGGTGGGAATGAACACTGAAGCTTTCTTT
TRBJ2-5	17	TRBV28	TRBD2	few	CASSPTGAGGPQETQYF	TGTGCCAGCAGTCCCACGGGAGCGGGAGGGCCGCAAGAGACCCAGTACTTC
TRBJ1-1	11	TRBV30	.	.	CAGDRGTEAFF	TGTGCCGGGGATCGGGGCACTGAAGCTTTCTTT
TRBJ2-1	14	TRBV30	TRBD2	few	CAWSRLAGVVEQFF	TGTGCCTGGAGCAGACTAGCGGGAGTCGTGGAGCAGTTCTTC
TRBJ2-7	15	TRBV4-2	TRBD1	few	CASSPPGQNSYEQYF	TGTGCCAGCAGCCCGCCGGGACAGAACTCCTACGAGCAGTACTTC
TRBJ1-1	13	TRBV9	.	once	CASGVDGHTEAFF	TGTGCCAGCGGGGTAGACGGACACACTGAAGCTTTCTTT
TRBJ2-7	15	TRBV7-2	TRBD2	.	CASSPSAGGPYEQYF	TGTGCCAGCAGCCCCTCAGCGGGAGGGCCCTACGAGCAGTACTTC
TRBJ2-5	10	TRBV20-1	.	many	CSARQETQYF	TGCAGTGCCCGCCAAGAGACCCAGTACTTC
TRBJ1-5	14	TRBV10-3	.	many	CAISESAANQPQHF	TGTGCCATCAGTGAGTCCGCGGCGAATCAGCCCCAGCATTTT
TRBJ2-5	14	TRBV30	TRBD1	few	CAWSVRQGVKTQYF	TGTGCCTGGAGTGTTCGACAGGGAGTTAAGACCCAGTACTTC
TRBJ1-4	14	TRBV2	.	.	CASRRVPTNEKLFF	TGTGCCAGCAGGAGGGTTCCAACTAATGAAAAACTGTTTTTT
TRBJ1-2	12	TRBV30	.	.	CAWSGGSYGYTF	TGTGCCTGGAGTGGTGGGTCCTATGGCTACACCTTC